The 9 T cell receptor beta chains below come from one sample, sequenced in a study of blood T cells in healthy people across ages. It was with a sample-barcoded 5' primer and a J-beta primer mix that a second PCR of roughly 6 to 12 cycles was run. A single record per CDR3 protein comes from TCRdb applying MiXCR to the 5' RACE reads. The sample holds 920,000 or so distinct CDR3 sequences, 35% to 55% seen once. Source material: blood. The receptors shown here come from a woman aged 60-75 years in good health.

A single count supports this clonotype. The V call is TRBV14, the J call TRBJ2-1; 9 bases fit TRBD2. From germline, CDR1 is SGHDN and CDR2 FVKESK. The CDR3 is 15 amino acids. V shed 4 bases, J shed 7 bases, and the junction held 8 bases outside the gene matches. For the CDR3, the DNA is TGTGCCAGCAGCCCCCGTAGCGGGAGTTGGAATGAGCAGTTCTTC. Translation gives CASSPRSGSWNEQFF.

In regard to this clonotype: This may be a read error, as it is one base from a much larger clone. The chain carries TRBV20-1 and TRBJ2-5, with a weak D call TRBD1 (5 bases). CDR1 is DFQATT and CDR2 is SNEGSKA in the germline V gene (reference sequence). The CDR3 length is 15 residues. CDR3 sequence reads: CSASFDSFTQETRYF. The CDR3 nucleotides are TGCAGTGCTAGTTTCGACAGCTTTACCCAAGAGACCCGGTACTTC.

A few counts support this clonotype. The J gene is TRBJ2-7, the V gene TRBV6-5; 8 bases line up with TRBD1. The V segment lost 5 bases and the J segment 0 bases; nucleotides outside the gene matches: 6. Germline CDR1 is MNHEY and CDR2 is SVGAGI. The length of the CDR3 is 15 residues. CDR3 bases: TGTGCCAGCAGTGTCCAGGGGGCTAGCTCCTACGAGCAGTACTTC. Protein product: CASSVQGASSYEQYF.

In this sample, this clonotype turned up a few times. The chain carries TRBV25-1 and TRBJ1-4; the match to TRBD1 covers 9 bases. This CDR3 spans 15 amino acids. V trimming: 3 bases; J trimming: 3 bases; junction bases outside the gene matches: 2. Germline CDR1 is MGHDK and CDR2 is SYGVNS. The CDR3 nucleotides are TGTGCCAGCAGTGAGACAGGGGGATCTAATGAAAAACTGTTTTTT. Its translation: CASSETGGSNEKLFF.

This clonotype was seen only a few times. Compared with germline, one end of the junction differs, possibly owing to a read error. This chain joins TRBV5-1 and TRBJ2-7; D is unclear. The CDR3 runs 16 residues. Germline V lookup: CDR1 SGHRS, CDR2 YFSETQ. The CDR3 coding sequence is TGCGCCAGCAGCTTGGCCACTCAAGGTCCGCAAGAGACCCAGTACTTT. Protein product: CASSLATQGPQETQYF.

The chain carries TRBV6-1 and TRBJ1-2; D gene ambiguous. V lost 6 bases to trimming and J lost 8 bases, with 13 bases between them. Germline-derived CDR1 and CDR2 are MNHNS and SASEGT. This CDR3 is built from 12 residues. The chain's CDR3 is CASSGLGFGYTF. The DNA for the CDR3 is TGTGCCAGCAGCGGGCTTGGGTTCGGCTACACCTTC.

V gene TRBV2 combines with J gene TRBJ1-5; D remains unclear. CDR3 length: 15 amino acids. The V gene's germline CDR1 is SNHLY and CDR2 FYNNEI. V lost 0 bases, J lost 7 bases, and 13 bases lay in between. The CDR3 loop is CASSEATQAGQPQHF. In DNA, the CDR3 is TGTGCCAGCAGTGAAGCAACCCAGGCTGGGCAGCCCCAGCATTTT.

DNA of the CDR3: TGTGCCAGCAGCCAGGCACCGACGGGCGAGCAGTACTTC. Residues: CASSQAPTGEQYF. The chain recombines TRBV14 with TRBJ2-7; unclear D gene. The CDR3 has 13 amino acids. Germline-derived CDR1 and CDR2 are SGHDN and FVKESK. Trimming stripped 3 bases from V and 6 bases from J, with 12 bases between.

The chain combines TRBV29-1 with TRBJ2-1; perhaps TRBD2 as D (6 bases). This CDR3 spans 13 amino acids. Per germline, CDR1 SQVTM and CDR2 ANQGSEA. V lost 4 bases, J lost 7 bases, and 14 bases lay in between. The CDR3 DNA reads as TGCAGCGTTGGGCCGGGGGAGACGAATGAGCAGTTCTTC. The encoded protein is CSVGPGETNEQFF.